The 16 T cell receptor beta chains reported below all come from one sample, sequenced in a study of beta chain features in type 1 diabetes. Broader study findings: Type 1 diabetes patients showed a moderate but significant shortening of TCRB CDR3s in all four CD4+ subsets.

cDNA synthesis used the whole RNA isolate, giving expressed TCRB sequences. TCRdb keeps only in-frame clones here, not all; method: immunoSEQ multiplex PCR. The data hold 680,000 or so clones, with 10% to 15% observed a single time. Their target antigens are unknown. Sequenced: naive CD4+ T cells from blood. These receptor sequences come from a man younger than 35 with type 1 diabetes.

The chain employs TRBV27 and TRBJ1-6, with D unclear. Per germline, CDR1 MNHEY and CDR2 SMNVEV (reference sequence). V gave up 4 bases and J gave up 0 bases, with 13 bases separating them. The CDR3 contains 17 residues. The CDR3 DNA is TGTGCCAGCAGTTCGTATCTACAGAGCTCCTATAATTCACCCCTCCACTTT. Encoded protein: CASSSYLQSSYNSPLHF.

This clone was seen a handful of times. This chain uses TRBV2 with TRBJ1-5, with no clear D. V lost 0 bases, J lost 7 bases, and 13 bases lay in between. The V gene's germline CDR1 is SNHLY and CDR2 FYNNEI. The CDR3 has 15 amino acids. CDR3 bases: TGTGCCAGCAGTGAAGCGGGGAGAGGGCTCCAGCCCCAGCATTTT. It encodes CASSEAGRGLQPQHF. Complete variable domain (other parts from reference TRBV2 and TRBJ1-5): EPEVTQTPSHQVTQMGQEVILRCVPISNHLYFYWYRQILGQKVEFLVSFYNNEISEKSEIFDDQFSVERPDGSNFTLKIRSTKLEDSAMYFCASSEAGRGLQPQHFGDGTRLSIL.

This clone was detected only a few times. V is TRBV19 and J is TRBJ2-5; TRBD2 matches at 9 bases. The V gene end was trimmed by 4 bases and the J gene end by 4 bases; junction bases not matched to a gene: 4. The V gene's germline CDR1 is LNHDA and CDR2 SQIVND (reference sequence). The CDR3 runs to 14 residues. The CDR3 nucleotides are TGTGCCAGTAGTAAGGGACTAGCCGGAGAGACCCAGTACTTC. This sequence encodes CASSKGLAGETQYF.

A few counts support this clone. The chain joins TRBV5-6 to TRBJ2-3, with D tentatively TRBD1 or TRBD2 (6 bases each). The V end lost 4 bases, the J end lost 0 bases, and 12 bases lay between the germline ends. The germline gives CDR1 SGHDT, CDR2 YYEEEE. CDR3 length: 15 residues. DNA for the CDR3: TGTGCCAGCAGCCCCCTGGGGGGCAGCACAGATACGCAGTATTTT. Its translation is CASSPLGGSTDTQYF.

The chain is built from TRBV27 and TRBJ2-3; 10 bases are shared with TRBD1. Per the germline V gene, CDR1 is MNHEY and CDR2 is SMNVEV (reference sequence). V trimming: 7 bases; J trimming: 4 bases; junction bases outside the gene matches: 8. The CDR3 runs to 15 residues. The CDR3 loop reads CASTPGQGRADTQYF. The CDR3 nucleotides are TGTGCCAGCACCCCGGGACAGGGGCGCGCAGATACGCAGTATTTT.

This clone appeared a few times. This CDR3 reads CASGAGTQYF. CDR3 nucleotides: TGTGCCAGCGGGGCGGGTACCCAGTACTTC. The rearrangement links TRBV2 to TRBJ2-5; tentatively, D is TRBD1 or TRBD2 (5 bases each). V was clipped by 8 bases and J by 8 bases, with 9 bases between them. The germline V gene encodes CDR1 SNHLY and CDR2 FYNNEI. This CDR3 contains 10 residues. The whole variable domain, filled in from reference TRBV2 and TRBJ2-5, reads EPEVTQTPSHQVTQMGQEVILRCVPISNHLYFYWYRQILGQKVEFLVSFYNNEISEKSEIFDDQFSVERPDGSNFTLKIRSTKLEDSAMYFCASGAGTQYFGPGTRLLVL.

The chain recombines TRBV30 with TRBJ1-4; weak D call: TRBD1 (6 bases). Per germline, CDR1 GTSNPN and CDR2 SVGIG (reference sequence). Trimming removed 3 bases from V and 6 bases from J, with 8 bases in between. The CDR3 length is 12 residues. The DNA for the CDR3 is TGTGCCTGGAGGGGGGCGTATGAAAAACTGTTTTTT. Its protein is CAWRGAYEKLFF.

The chain joins TRBV6-1 to TRBJ1-5; possible D gene TRBD1, 6 bases. The germline gives CDR1 MNHNS, CDR2 SASEGT. The germline V and J ends were trimmed by 4 bases and 7 bases, with 14 bases remaining between them. This CDR3 comprises 14 residues. Here the CDR3 reads CASSGAGQGQPQHF. CDR3 bases: TGTGCCAGCAGTGGGGCGGGACAAGGACAGCCCCAGCATTTT.

V gene TRBV9 combines with J gene TRBJ2-7; the D call may be TRBD1 or TRBD2 (5 bases each). Germline V gene data show CDR1 as SGDLS and CDR2 as YYNGEE. This CDR3 comprises 14 residues. V lost 3 bases and J lost 1, with 11 bases in between. CDR3 sequence (DNA): TGTGCCAGCAGCGCGGGACCGCTATCCTACGAGCAGTACTTC. It translates to CASSAGPLSYEQYF.

The gene calls are TRBV5-4 and TRBJ2-4; 10 positions agree with TRBD1. This CDR3 has 15 residues. With V trimmed by 0 bases and J by 7 bases, 4 bases remained unmatched. Looked up from germline, CDR1 is SGHNT and CDR2 is YYREEE (reference sequence). The CDR3 bases are TGTGCCAGCAGCTTGGCGACAGGGGGCACGAACATTCAGTACTTC. The encoded protein is CASSLATGGTNIQYF.

V gene TRBV6-5 combines with J gene TRBJ1-6, with 9 bases aligning to TRBD1. This CDR3 has 16 amino acids. V was clipped by 4 bases and J by 8 bases; unmatched bases: 9. From germline, CDR1 is MNHEY and CDR2 SVGAGI. The CDR3 sequence is CASSSPGTGIDSPLHF. The CDR3 region has the DNA TGTGCCAGCAGTTCCCCCGGGACAGGGATCGATTCACCCCTCCACTTT.

The V call is TRBV30, the J call TRBJ1-6, with 7 nucleotides matching TRBD1. Germline V gene sequence: CDR1 GTSNPN, CDR2 SVGIG (reference sequence). CDR3 length equals 14 residues. V dropped 4 bases and J dropped 7; count of bases not matched to a gene: 7. The CDR3 region has the DNA TGTGCCTGGACCCACGGGACAGCAAATTCACCCCTCCACTTT. Translated, it gives CAWTHGTANSPLHF.

The chain has TRBV19 and TRBJ2-5; D unclear. CDR1 LNHDA and CDR2 SQIVND come from the germline V gene (reference sequence). Trimming shortened V by 10 bases and J by 4 bases, and 16 bases separated the two germline ends. The CDR3 extends over 13 amino acids. The CDR3 loop reads CATQGGIGETQYF. DNA for the CDR3: TGTGCCACACAAGGTGGGATAGGAGAGACCCAGTACTTC.

Here the CDR3 reads CASSVLGIETQYF. The CDR3, as DNA: TGTGCCAGCAGCGTATTGGGCATAGAGACCCAGTACTTC. The gene calls are TRBV9 and TRBJ2-5; D uncertain. The germline V and J ends were trimmed by 1 base and 4 bases, with 8 bases remaining between them. CDR1 and CDR2 from the germline V gene are SGDLS and YYNGEE. There are 13 residues in the CDR3.

The chain joins TRBV13 to TRBJ2-1, with a tentative D call TRBD1 (6 bases). Germline CDR1 PRHDT, CDR2 FYEKMQ (reference sequence). The CDR3 sequence is 13 residues long. Trimming stripped 2 bases from V and 10 bases from J, with 12 bases between. DNA for the CDR3: TGTGCCAGCAGCTTAAGTGAGGGGGTCGAGCAGTTCTTC. It yields the protein CASSLSEGVEQFF.

This clone showed up just a few times. The rearrangement uses TRBV18 and TRBJ2-3; 7 nucleotides line up with TRBD1. Germline V lookup: CDR1 KGHSH, CDR2 LQKENI. The CDR3 is made up of 14 amino acids. With 2 bases clipped from V and 2 bases from J, the junction kept 1 base outside the gene matches. The CDR3 spells CASSPGQVTDTQYF. The CDR3 DNA reads TGTGCCAGCTCACCAGGACAGGTCACAGATACGCAGTATTTT.